This T cell receptor beta chain is from a study of CD8 T cells in ankylosing spondylitis. Study results and caveats: A CD8+ phenotype characterized the disease-linked clones, which were relatively rare in peripheral blood.

Each TCR beta library was made by quantitative 5'-RACE that incorporated molecular barcodes. TCRdb re-called the 5' RACE reads with MiXCR, one entry per CDR3 protein. Of around 210,000 distinct CDR3 sequences in the sample, roughly 8.2% are singletons; the top ten hold around 4.8%. The CDR3 has 15 residues. Germline CDR1 MNHNY, CDR2 SVGAGI (reference sequence). A remark on this clonotype: Its antigen is unknown. A much bigger clone sits one base away, suggesting this may be a read error.

The receptor comes from a female donor with ankylosing spondylitis or in good health (not recorded which). Sequencing was performed on blood, either unsorted or a sorted T cell fraction (not recorded which). The V call is TRBV6-6, the J call TRBJ1-2, with 7 bases aligning to TRBD1. DNA of the CDR3: TGTGCCGGCAGTTCTACAGGGGATGCTAACTATGGCTACACCTTC. Its protein is CAGSSTGDANYGYTF.